This TCR beta chain stems from a study of blood T cell repertoires in COVID-19. Study at large: Sites across the United States, Italy and Spain contributed samples from acute and convalescent COVID-19.

The length of the CDR3 is 16 residues. The V gene's germline CDR1 is SGHTA and CDR2 FQGTGA. V lost 5 bases, J lost 6 bases, and 12 bases stayed unmatched. Clones were sequenced by immunoSEQ multiplex PCR, and TCRdb holds only the in-frame ones, with some missing. The sample shows approximately 200,000 clones, approximately 90% of them seen only once. The source material was peripheral blood. The source is a man aged 25-45 years with COVID-19, enrolled during active disease. The rearrangement links TRBV7-3 to TRBJ2-3, with 9 bases fitting TRBD2. Here the CDR3 DNA reads TGTGCCAGCAGCCCAGGGTGGCTAGCGGGGCGGGATACGCAGTATTTT. This codes for CASSPGWLAGRDTQYF.